Shown below are 32 T cell receptor beta chains from a single sample sequenced in a study of blood T cell repertoires in COVID-19. Profiling relied on immunoSEQ multiplex PCR, and the TCRdb table lists in-frame clones only, not all of them. The sample lists approximately 450,000 clones, 80% to 90% occurring once. The specimen was PBMCs or T cells enriched from blood (not recorded which). The receptors were gathered from a man aged 25-45 years who had recovered from COVID-19.

This chain connects TRBV28 to TRBJ2-7; possibly TRBD1 for D (5 bases). The CDR3 sequence is 13 residues long. Between the trimmed V and J ends, which lost 4 bases and 9 bases, there was a span of 16 bases. Germline V gene sequence: CDR1 MDHEN, CDR2 SYDVKM. CDR3 in DNA: TGTGCCAGCAGTTCGGACACTGGCCTGGGGCAGTACTTC. Translated: CASSSDTGLGQYF.

The V gene is TRBV24-1, the J gene TRBJ2-3; 11 positions agree with TRBD2. The germline V gene encodes CDR1 KGHDR and CDR2 SFDVKD. After removal of 8 bases from V and 1 base from J, the junction contained 4 bases not matched to a gene. This CDR3 contains 15 residues. The CDR3 is CATTTSGSGTDTQYF. The DNA of the CDR3 is TGTGCCACCACCACTAGCGGGAGCGGCACAGATACGCAGTATTTT.

The rearrangement links TRBV20-1 to TRBJ2-3; 7 bases agree with TRBD2. This CDR3 is built from 17 residues. V gave up 3 bases and J gave up 0 bases; unmatched junction bases: 12. Germline V gene data show CDR1 as DFQATT and CDR2 as SNEGSKA (reference sequence). The chain's CDR3 is CSASGRGTVLSTDTQYF. The CDR3 DNA follows: TGCAGTGCTAGTGGGCGGGGGACGGTCCTTAGCACAGATACGCAGTATTTT.

This rearrangement joins TRBV11-3 to TRBJ2-5, with D possibly matching TRBD2 (7 bases). V gave up 1 base and J gave up 4 bases, with 10 bases separating them. This CDR3 contains 14 residues. Germline CDR1 SGHNT, CDR2 YENEEA. The CDR3: CASSLGAGAETQYF. CDR3 DNA sequence: TGTGCCAGCAGCTTAGGGGCGGGGGCAGAGACCCAGTACTTC.

The genes are TRBV9 and TRBJ1-3; D unclear. Germline lookup yields CDR1 SGDLS and CDR2 YYNGEE. Between the trimmed V and J ends, which lost 0 bases and 3 bases, there was a span of 13 bases. The CDR3 totals 16 residues. The CDR3 loop is CASSVVGGGGGNTIYF. In nucleotides, the CDR3 is TGTGCCAGCAGCGTAGTAGGTGGTGGAGGTGGAAACACCATATATTTT.

This chain uses TRBV13 with TRBJ2-1; 9 bases fit TRBD2. Germline assignment: CDR1 PRHDT and CDR2 FYEKMQ (reference sequence). CDR3 size: 16 residues. Unmatched junction bases numbered 9, after V lost 5 bases and J lost 4 bases. The CDR3 coding sequence is TGTGCCAGCAGCCCACGTTTTAGCGGGAGATACAATGAGCAGTTCTTC. It is translated as CASSPRFSGRYNEQFF.

The V and J genes are TRBV27 and TRBJ2-5; D might be TRBD2 (6 bases). Germline lookup yields CDR1 MNHEY and CDR2 SMNVEV (reference sequence). The CDR3 loop spans 16 amino acids. V shed 2 bases and J shed 2 bases, with 15 bases lying between them. The CDR3 spells CASSLGGFGTQETQYF. The CDR3 region has the DNA TGTGCCAGCAGTTTAGGCGGCTTCGGGACTCAAGAGACCCAGTACTTC.

The chain couples TRBV13 to TRBJ2-3; unclear D gene. From germline, CDR1 is PRHDT and CDR2 FYEKMQ (reference sequence). With 6 bases removed from V and 2 bases from J, the gap between germline ends came to 15 bases. The CDR3 loop spans 15 amino acids. The CDR3 DNA reads as TGTGCCAGCAGTTTGGGCCGGCCCGTCACAGATACGCAGTATTTT. As protein: CASSLGRPVTDTQYF. Looking up the rest from reference TRBV13 and TRBJ2-3 gives the full variable domain: AAGVIQSPRHLIKEKRETATLKCYPIPRHDTVYWYQQGPGQDPQFLISFYEKMQSDKGSIPDRFSAQQFSDYHSELNMSSLELGDSALYFCASSLGRPVTDTQYFGPGTRLTVL.

CDR3 nucleotide sequence: TGTGCCAGCAGCTTGTTCGGGTCACCCCTCCACTTT. It codes for CASSLFGSPLHF. The V and J genes are TRBV5-8 and TRBJ1-6; D uncertain. V lost 1 base to trimming and J lost 10 bases, with 6 bases between them. The V gene's germline CDR1 is SGHTS and CDR2 YDEGEE. This CDR3 is 12 amino acids long.

V is TRBV5-1 and J is TRBJ2-5, with a weak D call TRBD2 (6 bases). The V gene's germline CDR1 is SGHRS and CDR2 YFSETQ. The CDR3 contains 14 residues. Trimming took 2 bases from V and 5 from J, leaving 13 bases between them. The DNA of the CDR3 is TGCGCCAGCAGCTTTCGCCGGGACTGGGAGACCCAGTACTTC. Translated, it gives CASSFRRDWETQYF.

J is TRBJ1-2 and V is TRBV6-5; D unclear. The CDR3 spans 14 residues. V was cut by 2 bases and J by 0 bases, with 7 bases left in between. From germline, CDR1 is MNHEY and CDR2 SVGAGI. The CDR3 sequence is CASSYAQANYGYTF. DNA of the CDR3: TGTGCCAGCAGTTACGCGCAGGCTAACTATGGCTACACCTTC.

The CDR3 reads CASSQREDRGGKAFF. The CDR3 DNA follows: TGTGCCAGCAGCCAACGGGAGGACAGGGGAGGAAAAGCTTTCTTT. The chain joins TRBV3-1 (or the pseudogene TRBV3-2) to TRBJ1-1, with 9 bases fitting TRBD1. Germline V CDR1 and CDR2: LGHDT, YNNKEL (reference sequence). The CDR3 length is 15 residues. The trim removed 2 bases at V and 9 bases at J, leaving 10 bases unmatched.

This clone has only one observation. V usage is TRBV28 and J usage is TRBJ2-1; 7 bases agree with TRBD1. The trim removed 5 bases at V and 4 bases at J, leaving 5 bases unmatched. The germline gives CDR1 MDHEN, CDR2 SYDVKM. CDR3 length: 14 amino acids. In DNA, the CDR3 is TGTGCCAGCAGTAGGGGGCCAATATACAATGAGCAGTTCTTC. It is translated as CASSRGPIYNEQFF.

This clone was observed once. The rearrangement joins TRBV7-2 to TRBJ2-1; TRBD2 aligns across 9 bases. This CDR3 comprises 11 residues. V shed 5 bases and J 12 bases; nucleotides not matched to a gene: 2. Germline CDR1 reads SGHTA; CDR2 reads FQGNSA. The CDR3 reads CASSQGLAQFF. DNA of the CDR3: TGTGCCAGCAGCCAGGGACTAGCGCAGTTCTTC.

The table lists this clone with a count of one. The chain is built from TRBV27 and TRBJ2-1, with TRBD2 matching over 10 bases. The CDR3 extends over 14 amino acids. The V segment lost 4 bases and the J segment 5 bases; nucleotides outside the gene matches: 2. Germline V gives CDR1 MNHEY, CDR2 SMNVEV (reference sequence). CDR3 sequence (DNA): TGTGCCAGCAGTTGGACTAGCGGCCACAATGAGCAGTTCTTC. This codes for CASSWTSGHNEQFF.

This chain uses TRBV5-1 with TRBJ2-7; TRBD1 is a possible D gene (6 bases). The germline V gene has CDR1 SGHRS and CDR2 YFSETQ. Trimming took 2 bases from V and 5 from J, leaving 14 bases between them. The length of the CDR3 is 14 residues. The CDR3 DNA follows: TGCGCCAGCAGCTTCCCAGGGGTATCTGACGAGCAGTACTTC. Translated: CASSFPGVSDEQYF.

The V call is TRBV7-2, the J call TRBJ2-7; possibly TRBD1 for D (5 bases). The V gene lost 3 bases and the J gene lost 6 bases, with 12 bases spanning the gap. The germline CDR1 and CDR2 sequences are SGHTA and FQGNSA. The CDR3 has 13 amino acids. Here the CDR3 reads CASSFFLGAEQYF. CDR3 DNA: TGTGCCAGCAGCTTTTTCTTAGGGGCCGAGCAGTACTTC.

The chain recombines TRBV27 with TRBJ1-1; D is unresolved. Germline V CDR1 and CDR2: MNHEY, SMNVEV (reference sequence). This CDR3 contains 15 residues. V was pared by 4 bases and J by 10 bases, with 22 bases between. As DNA, the CDR3 is TGTGCCAGCAGTTCATGGCAGGTTGGGAGAGGGAGAGCTTTCTTT. Translating it yields CASSSWQVGRGRAFF.

In its sample, this clone was seen once. The chain joins TRBV4-1 to TRBJ1-6; tentative D call: TRBD1 (5 bases). Germline values: CDR1 MGHRA, CDR2 YSYEKL. The CDR3 runs to 16 residues. The V gene lost 4 bases and the J gene lost 10 bases, with 20 bases spanning the gap. The CDR3 sequence: CASSPLTTVSPSPLHF. The CDR3 DNA is TGCGCCAGCAGCCCCCTTACGACAGTGAGTCCCTCACCCCTCCACTTT.

The CDR3 loop reads CASSPQPQDSPLHF. The CDR3, as DNA: TGTGCCAGCTCACCACAGCCCCAGGATTCACCCCTCCACTTT. The chain joins TRBV18 to TRBJ1-6; no definite D call. V was shortened by 1 base and J by 8 bases, with 9 bases between the two germline ends. CDR1 is KGHSH and CDR2 is LQKENI in the germline V gene. The CDR3 length is 14 residues.

The chain has TRBV11-2 and TRBJ1-1, with D perhaps TRBD1 (6 bases). There are 14 residues in the CDR3. Trimming shortened V by 3 bases and J by 1 base, and 9 bases separated the two germline ends. Germline V gene sequence: CDR1 SGHAT, CDR2 FQNNGV. The CDR3 DNA reads as TGTGCCAGCAGCTTTCTACAGGGGAACACTGAAGCTTTCTTT. Translation: CASSFLQGNTEAFF.

The chain is built from TRBV13 and TRBJ1-1, with 9 bases aligning to TRBD1. Looked up from germline, CDR1 is PRHDT and CDR2 is FYEKMQ (reference sequence). Unmatched junction bases numbered 12, after V lost 10 bases and J lost 3 bases. The CDR3 contains 15 residues. In DNA form, the CDR3 reads TGTGCCACAAAGAACAGGGGGCAATGGGACACTGAAGCTTTCTTT. Its translation is CATKNRGQWDTEAFF.

The chain uses TRBV27 and TRBJ1-4; 8 positions agree with TRBD1. J gave up 7 bases and V 4 bases, and 5 bases lay outside the gene matches. CDR1 is MNHEY and CDR2 is SMNVEV in the germline V gene (reference sequence). The CDR3 contains 14 residues. CDR3: CASSYGTGREKLFF. As DNA, the CDR3 is TGTGCCAGCAGTTACGGGACAGGTCGTGAAAAACTGTTTTTT.

This chain joins TRBV3-1 (or the pseudogene TRBV3-2) and TRBJ2-1; 10 bases map to TRBD2. V dropped 0 bases and J dropped 10; count of bases not matched to a gene: 6. This CDR3 is built from 15 residues. CDR1 and CDR2 (germline): LGHDT, YNNKEL (reference sequence). CDR3 nucleotides: TGTGCCAGCAGCCAAGATTACCTAGCGGGAGAAGAGCAGTTCTTC. Translation: CASSQDYLAGEEQFF.

This chain uses TRBV28 with TRBJ2-1; 12 bases are shared with TRBD2. CDR1 is MDHEN and CDR2 is SYDVKM in the germline V gene. Unmatched junction bases numbered 6, after V lost 9 bases and J lost 6 bases. This CDR3 has 14 amino acids. The CDR3: CASLLAGGPNEQFF. The CDR3, as DNA: TGTGCCAGTCTTCTAGCGGGAGGGCCCAATGAGCAGTTCTTC.

The chain joins TRBV19 to TRBJ1-5; D remains ambiguous. The CDR3 has 16 residues. The germline V gene encodes CDR1 LNHDA and CDR2 SQIVND (reference sequence). The germline V and J ends were trimmed by 1 base and 0 bases, with 10 bases remaining between them. CDR3 nucleotide sequence: TGTGCCAGTAGTATAGGAGGAGATCATAGCAATCAGCCCCAGCATTTT. Residues: CASSIGGDHSNQPQHF.

This chain connects TRBV19 to TRBJ1-6; 11 nucleotides align to TRBD1. The CDR3 runs 14 residues. Germline V gives CDR1 LNHDA, CDR2 SQIVND (reference sequence). J gave up 7 bases and V 6 bases, and 2 bases lay outside the gene matches. The CDR3 DNA sequence: TGTGCCAGTAGGGGGACAGGGGGAAATTCACCCCTCCACTTT. It codes for CASRGTGGNSPLHF.

The chain employs TRBV28 and TRBJ2-7; 9 bases map to TRBD1. This CDR3 comprises 14 residues. Germline V gives CDR1 MDHEN, CDR2 SYDVKM. Trimming cost V 7 bases and J 3 bases; bases outside gene matches: 7. Here the CDR3 reads CASMGRTGVYEQYF. The CDR3 DNA reads TGTGCCAGCATGGGGCGGACAGGGGTCTACGAGCAGTACTTC.

V is TRBV6-5 and J is TRBJ1-5; D unclear. The CDR3 runs to 14 residues. The V and J ends lost 0 bases and 5 bases respectively, with 8 bases between them. CDR1 and CDR2 from the germline V gene are MNHEY and SVGAGI. CDR3 nucleotide sequence: TGTGCCAGCAGTTACTCGAGGGCTGATCAGCCCCAGCATTTT. Amino acid sequence: CASSYSRADQPQHF.

V and J are TRBV7-9 and TRBJ2-1; no clear D. Germline V gene sequence: CDR1 SEHNR, CDR2 FQNEAQ (reference sequence). Trimming took 5 bases from V and 10 from J, leaving 12 bases between them. This CDR3 spans 12 amino acids. As DNA, the CDR3 is TGTGCCAGCAGCCCGAGACCCGGGGAGCAGTTCTTC. Translated: CASSPRPGEQFF.

The rearrangement joins TRBV7-2 to TRBJ1-1; D is uncertain. CDR1 and CDR2 from the germline V gene are SGHTA and FQGNSA. The germline V and J ends were trimmed by 2 bases and 6 bases, with 16 bases remaining between them. The CDR3 consists of 15 residues. The CDR3 is CASSLSSRVTPEAFF. Here the CDR3 DNA reads TGTGCCAGCAGCTTATCTTCTCGGGTCACCCCTGAAGCTTTCTTT.

V and J are TRBV3-1 (or the pseudogene TRBV3-2) and TRBJ1-2; a weak D match, TRBD1 (5 bases). Germline CDR1 is LGHDT and CDR2 is YNNKEL (reference sequence). The CDR3 contains 15 residues. Deletions cut 4 bases from V and 6 bases from J, with 18 bases between. Written as DNA, the CDR3 is TGTGCCAGCAGCCCAGGGCGCAGGGTGACTGATGGCTACACCTTC. Translating it yields CASSPGRRVTDGYTF.